Presented here are 21 T cell receptor beta chains from one specimen sequenced in a study of blood T cell repertoires in COVID-19. TCRdb keeps only in-frame clones here, not all; method: immunoSEQ multiplex PCR. The sample includes about 93,000 clones, roughly 87% of them seen just once. The sequencing input was peripheral blood. The receptors shown here come from a man over 45 with acute or convalescent COVID-19.

This CDR3 reads CASSAYRGNTEAFF. CDR3 in DNA: TGTGCCAGCAGCGCATACAGGGGCAACACTGAAGCTTTCTTT. V and J are TRBV7-6 and TRBJ1-1; 7 bases are shared with TRBD1. This CDR3 region has 14 residues. CDR1 SGHVS and CDR2 FNYEAQ come from the germline V gene. V lost 5 bases to trimming and J lost 2 bases; unmatched junction nucleotides: 5.

This chain links TRBV6-4 with TRBJ2-1; D unresolved. Trimming left V 4 bases short and J 3 bases short, with 13 bases between. The germline CDR1 and CDR2 sequences are MRHNA and SNTAGT. This CDR3 comprises 15 residues. In nucleotides, the CDR3 is TGTGCCAGCAGTGTAGACCAACTACACTACAATGAGCAGTTCTTC. As protein: CASSVDQLHYNEQFF.

This rearrangement joins TRBV9 to TRBJ1-1; D is uncertain. This CDR3 comprises 14 residues. Germline V gene data show CDR1 as SGDLS and CDR2 as YYNGEE. V lost 1 base, J lost 5 bases, and 12 bases lay in between. CDR3 nucleotide sequence: TGTGCCAGCAGCGTAAGTGACTTCGGGACTGAAGCTTTCTTT. Translating gives CASSVSDFGTEAFF.

The chain links TRBV5-4 to TRBJ2-1; a possible D gene is TRBD2 (6 bases). This CDR3 comprises 15 residues. Germline V gene sequence: CDR1 SGHNT, CDR2 YYREEE (reference sequence). V lost 2 bases and J lost 1, with 10 bases in between. Here the CDR3 reads CASSLSAGSYNEQFF. DNA for the CDR3: TGTGCCAGCAGCTTATCCGCGGGATCCTACAATGAGCAGTTCTTC.

V and J are TRBV28 and TRBJ1-2; D is undetermined. CDR3 length: 14 amino acids. Trimming took 3 bases from V and 4 from J, leaving 12 bases between them. CDR1 MDHEN and CDR2 SYDVKM come from the germline V gene. In nucleotides, the CDR3 is TGTGCCAGCAGTTTTAAAGCCCCCCCCTATGGCTACACCTTC. Translating gives CASSFKAPPYGYTF.

The J gene is TRBJ2-5, the V gene TRBV4-3; possible D gene TRBD1, 6 bases. From germline, CDR1 is LGHNA and CDR2 YSLEER. Trimming shortened V by 0 bases and J by 4 bases, and 15 bases separated the two germline ends. The CDR3 runs 16 residues. The CDR3 here is CASSQESVGAGETQYF. The CDR3 DNA is TGCGCCAGCAGCCAAGAAAGTGTGGGGGCCGGAGAGACCCAGTACTTC.

The chain combines TRBV19 with TRBJ2-2, with 8 bases identical to TRBD1. Germline V CDR1 and CDR2: LNHDA, SQIVND (reference sequence). Trimming cost V 6 bases and J 4 bases; bases outside gene matches: 1. The CDR3 spans 13 residues. The CDR3 here is CASRDRVTGELFF. The DNA of the CDR3 is TGTGCCAGTAGGGACAGGGTCACCGGGGAGCTGTTTTTT. The complete variable domain, with remaining parts taken from reference TRBV19 and TRBJ2-2, reads DGGITQSPKYLFRKEGQNVTLSCEQNLNHDAMYWYRQDPGQGLRLIYYSQIVNDFQKGDIAEGYSVSREKKESFPLTVTSAQKNPTAFYLCASRDRVTGELFFGEGSRLTVL.

This clone turned up a few times. The chain joins TRBV27 to TRBJ1-1, with 8 nucleotides matching TRBD1. The CDR3 is made up of 15 amino acids. Looked up from germline, CDR1 is MNHEY and CDR2 is SMNVEV (reference sequence). Trimming took 6 bases from V and 0 from J; bases not matched to a gene: 6. CDR3 protein: CASSSTRGLNTEAFF. The CDR3 DNA follows: TGTGCCAGCAGCTCTACCAGGGGGCTGAACACTGAAGCTTTCTTT.

This clone was observed once. This rearrangement joins TRBV7-9 to TRBJ1-1, with a tentative D call TRBD1 (5 bases). V lost 1 base and J 5 bases, leaving 14 bases between the germline ends. The CDR3 consists of 15 residues. Per germline, CDR1 SEHNR and CDR2 FQNEAQ (reference sequence). The CDR3 nucleotides are TGTGCCAGCAGCTTAGTTTCGGGGCGGGAGACTGAAGCTTTCTTT. Its translation: CASSLVSGRETEAFF.

The rearrangement links TRBV7-2 to TRBJ2-2; TRBD1 aligns across 7 bases. The V gene's germline CDR1 is SGHTA and CDR2 FQGNSA. The CDR3 sequence is 16 residues long. V shed 0 bases and J 3 bases; nucleotides not matched to a gene: 4. CDR3 DNA: TGTGCCAGCAGCTTAGCTTGGGACAGAGACACCGGGGAGCTGTTTTTT. Translating gives CASSLAWDRDTGELFF.

The chain carries TRBV23-1 and TRBJ2-2, with 9 nucleotides matching TRBD1. TRBV23-1 falls under the ORF class, with uncertain function. The trim removed 0 bases at V and 5 bases at J, leaving 4 bases unmatched. CDR3 size: 16 residues. The CDR3 loop reads CASSQSGDRDTGELFF. In nucleotides, the CDR3 is TGCGCCAGCAGTCAATCGGGGGACAGGGATACCGGGGAGCTGTTTTTT.

CDR3 protein: CASSAGENYYYNEQFF. The CDR3 region has the DNA TGTGCCAGCAGCGCCGGAGAGAACTATTACTACAATGAGCAGTTCTTC. The J gene is TRBJ2-1, the V gene TRBV7-2; the D is unclear. The V end lost 5 bases, the J end lost 3 bases, and 17 bases lay between the germline ends. The CDR3 is 16 residues long. Germline-derived CDR1 and CDR2 are SGHTA and FQGNSA.

This clone was seen once. J is TRBJ2-2 and V is TRBV2; TRBD1 agrees at 9 bases. Germline loops: CDR1 SNHLY, CDR2 FYNNEI. The CDR3 covers 15 residues. The ends lost 9 bases at V and 4 bases at J; junction bases unmatched: 9. As DNA, the CDR3 is TGTGCCAGTAAGGCGGACAGGGGAGGCACCGGGGAGCTGTTTTTT. Translated, it gives CASKADRGGTGELFF.

DNA of the CDR3: TGTGCCAGCAGCCCCGGGGACAGTCAGACCGGGGAGCTGTTTTTT. Encoded protein: CASSPGDSQTGELFF. The V gene is TRBV3-1 (or the pseudogene TRBV3-2), the J gene TRBJ2-2; the match to TRBD1 covers 7 bases. The CDR3 is 15 amino acids. With V trimmed by 4 bases and J by 5 bases, 7 bases remained unmatched. Germline V CDR1 and CDR2: LGHDT, YNNKEL (reference sequence).

The V call is TRBV30, the J call TRBJ1-5; no clear D. V gave up 1 base and J gave up 7 bases, with 8 bases separating them. CDR3 length equals 12 residues. CDR1 and CDR2 (germline): GTSNPN, SVGIG (reference sequence). The CDR3 here is CAWSEGGQPQHF. CDR3 DNA: TGTGCCTGGAGTGAAGGAGGGCAGCCCCAGCATTTT.

V and J are TRBV4-3 and TRBJ2-3, with 9 bases aligning to TRBD2. V lost 0 bases to trimming and J lost 3 bases; unmatched junction nucleotides: 7. Germline V CDR1 and CDR2: LGHNA, YSLEER. This CDR3 comprises 17 residues. The CDR3, as DNA: TGCGCCAGCAGCCAAGAGAGGGCTAGCGGGGTGACAGATACGCAGTATTTT. Protein sequence: CASSQERASGVTDTQYF.

The chain is built from TRBV18 and TRBJ1-1; TRBD1 matches at 7 bases. The J segment lost 3 bases and the V segment lost 4 bases, leaving 2 bases of the junction unmatched. CDR3 length: 13 residues. Germline values: CDR1 KGHSH, CDR2 LQKENI. CDR3 sequence: CASSLTGDTEAFF. CDR3 sequence (DNA): TGTGCCAGCTCACTTACAGGGGACACTGAAGCTTTCTTT.

V usage is TRBV7-9 and J usage is TRBJ2-7; D possibly corresponds to TRBD1 (7 bases). The length of the CDR3 is 14 residues. CDR1 and CDR2 from the germline V gene are SEHNR and FQNEAQ (reference sequence). Between the trimmed V and J ends, which lost 6 bases and 5 bases, there was a span of 17 bases. CDR3 amino acids: CASRCPQGGHEQYV. As DNA, the CDR3 is TGTGCCAGCAGATGCCCCCAGGGGGGCCACGAGCAGTACGTC.

This clone was picked up a small number of times. The J gene is TRBJ2-7, the V gene TRBV27; 9 bases are a match to TRBD2. V gave up 2 bases and J gave up 2 bases; unmatched junction bases: 1. CDR1 and CDR2 from the germline V gene are MNHEY and SMNVEV (reference sequence). This CDR3 contains 14 residues. The CDR3 DNA is TGTGCCAGCAGTTTAATAGCGGGAGCCTACGAGCAGTACTTC. It codes for CASSLIAGAYEQYF.

The chain employs TRBV5-6 and TRBJ2-4; possible D gene TRBD2, 6 bases. Trimming took 0 bases from V and 0 from J, leaving 10 bases between them. Germline values: CDR1 SGHDT, CDR2 YYEEEE. The CDR3 consists of 16 residues. For the CDR3, the DNA is TGTGCCAGCAGCTTGGGGGCGGGACTAGCCAAAAACATTCAGTACTTC. Its protein is CASSLGAGLAKNIQYF.

The chain combines TRBV27 with TRBJ2-3; 9 nucleotides line up with TRBD2. Losses at the gene ends were 6 bases for V and 1 base for J; bases not matched to a gene: 17. Germline lookup yields CDR1 MNHEY and CDR2 SMNVEV (reference sequence). The CDR3 sequence is 19 residues long. CDR3 nucleotides: TGTGCCAGCAGACCGTCCGTTGCGGGAGGGCCGGGGGGCACAGATACGCAGTATTTT. Translating it yields CASRPSVAGGPGGTDTQYF.